This TCR beta chain comes out of a study of cytomegalovirus exposure and HLA in healthy donors. Study outcomes and limitations: It was reported that TCR beta sequences correctly inferred the HLA-A and HLA-B alleles for most subjects. Cytomegalovirus status was reportedly diagnosed by the classifier with high sensitivity and specificity.

Use of 60 Vbeta and 13 Jbeta primers characterized the PCR. Some clones are missing from TCRdb's copy, which holds only in-frame ones; the method was immunoSEQ multiplex PCR. The table shows under 200,000 clones, with 65% to 90% occurring only once. The CDR3 has 13 residues. Germline CDR1 reads SNHLY; CDR2 reads FYNNEI. V dropped 8 bases and J dropped 5 bases, with 12 bases sitting between them. About this clone: What it binds is unknown.

The genes are TRBV2 and TRBJ2-2, with D perhaps TRBD1 (5 bases). The clonotype originates from a man aged 45-60 years in good health and CMV-seropositive. Sequenced: PBMCs. The CDR3 region has the DNA TGTGCCAGCGGAAAGGGGTGGACCGGGGAGCTGTTTTTT. Translated, it gives CASGKGWTGELFF.